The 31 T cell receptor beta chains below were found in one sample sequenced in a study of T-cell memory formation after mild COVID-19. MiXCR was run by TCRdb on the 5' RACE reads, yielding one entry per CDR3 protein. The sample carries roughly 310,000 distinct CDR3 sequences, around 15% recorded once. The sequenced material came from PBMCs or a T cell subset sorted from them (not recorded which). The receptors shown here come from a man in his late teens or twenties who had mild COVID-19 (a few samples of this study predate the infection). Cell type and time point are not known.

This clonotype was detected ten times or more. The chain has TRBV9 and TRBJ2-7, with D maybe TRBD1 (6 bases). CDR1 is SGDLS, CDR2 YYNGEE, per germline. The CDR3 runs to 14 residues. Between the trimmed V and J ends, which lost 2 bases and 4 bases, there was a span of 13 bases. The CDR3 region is CASSVAGTTYEQYF. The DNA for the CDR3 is TGTGCCAGCAGCGTCGCCGGGACAACTTACGAGCAGTACTTC.

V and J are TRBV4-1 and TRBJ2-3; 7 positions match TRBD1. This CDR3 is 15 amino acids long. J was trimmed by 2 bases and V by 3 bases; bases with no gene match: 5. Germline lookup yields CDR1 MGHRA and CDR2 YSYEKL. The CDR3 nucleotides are TGCGCCAGCAGCCACCGGGACAGATCCACAGATACGCAGTATTTT. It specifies CASSHRDRSTDTQYF.

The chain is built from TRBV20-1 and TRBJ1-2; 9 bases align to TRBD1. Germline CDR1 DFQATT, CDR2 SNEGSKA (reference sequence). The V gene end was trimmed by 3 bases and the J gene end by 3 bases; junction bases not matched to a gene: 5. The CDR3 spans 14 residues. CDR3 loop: CSASRTGGDYGYTF. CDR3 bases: TGCAGTGCTAGCCGTACAGGGGGCGACTATGGCTACACCTTC.

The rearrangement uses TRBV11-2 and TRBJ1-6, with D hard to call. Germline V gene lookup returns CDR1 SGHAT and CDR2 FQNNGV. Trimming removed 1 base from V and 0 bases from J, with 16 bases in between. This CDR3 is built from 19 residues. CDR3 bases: TGTGCCAGCAGCTTAGGCGCATCAGGAGTGAGCTCCTATAATTCACCCCTCCACTTT. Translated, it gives CASSLGASGVSSYNSPLHF.

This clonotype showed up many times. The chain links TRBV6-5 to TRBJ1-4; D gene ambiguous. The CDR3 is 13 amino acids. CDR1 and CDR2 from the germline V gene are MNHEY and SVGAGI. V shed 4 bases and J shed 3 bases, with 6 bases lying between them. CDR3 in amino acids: CASSSNSNEKLFF. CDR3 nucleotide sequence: TGTGCCAGCAGTTCGAACTCTAATGAAAAACTGTTTTTT.

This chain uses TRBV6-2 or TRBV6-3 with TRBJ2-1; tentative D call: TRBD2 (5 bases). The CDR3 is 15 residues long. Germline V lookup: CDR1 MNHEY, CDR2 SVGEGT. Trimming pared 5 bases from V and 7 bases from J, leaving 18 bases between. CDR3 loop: CASSRSGGWENEQFF. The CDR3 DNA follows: TGTGCCAGCAGTCGGTCCGGCGGGTGGGAGAATGAGCAGTTCTTC.

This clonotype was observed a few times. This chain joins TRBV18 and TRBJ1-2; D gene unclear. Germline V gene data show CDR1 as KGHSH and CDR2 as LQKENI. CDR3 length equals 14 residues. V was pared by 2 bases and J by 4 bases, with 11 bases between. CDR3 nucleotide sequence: TGTGCCAGCTCACCATTAGGGATTAGCTATGGCTACACCTTC. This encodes CASSPLGISYGYTF. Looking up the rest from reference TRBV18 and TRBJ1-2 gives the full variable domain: NAGVMQNPRHLVRRRGQEARLRCSPMKGHSHVYWYRQLPEEGLKFMVYLQKENIIDESGMPKERFSAEFPKEGPSILRIQQVVRGDSAAYFCASSPLGISYGYTFGSGTRLTVV.

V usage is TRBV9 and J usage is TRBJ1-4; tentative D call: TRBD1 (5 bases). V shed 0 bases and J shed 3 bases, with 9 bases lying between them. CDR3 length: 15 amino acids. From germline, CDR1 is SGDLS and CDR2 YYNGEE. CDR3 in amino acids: CASSVGQIANEKLFF. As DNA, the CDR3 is TGTGCCAGCAGCGTAGGACAGATCGCTAATGAAAAACTGTTTTTT.

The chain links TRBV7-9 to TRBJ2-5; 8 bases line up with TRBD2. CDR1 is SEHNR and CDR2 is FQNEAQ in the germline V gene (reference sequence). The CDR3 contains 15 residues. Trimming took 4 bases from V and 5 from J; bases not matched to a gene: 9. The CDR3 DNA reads TGTGCCAGCAGCTCCGGCGGGGGGCGTGGGGAGACCCAGTACTTC. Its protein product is CASSSGGGRGETQYF.

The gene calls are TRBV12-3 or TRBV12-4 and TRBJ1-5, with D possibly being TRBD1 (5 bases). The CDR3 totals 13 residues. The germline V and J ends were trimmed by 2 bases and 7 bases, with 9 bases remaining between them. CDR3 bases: TGTGCCAGCAGTTTACCCGAGGGGCAGCCCCAGCATTTT. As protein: CASSLPEGQPQHF.

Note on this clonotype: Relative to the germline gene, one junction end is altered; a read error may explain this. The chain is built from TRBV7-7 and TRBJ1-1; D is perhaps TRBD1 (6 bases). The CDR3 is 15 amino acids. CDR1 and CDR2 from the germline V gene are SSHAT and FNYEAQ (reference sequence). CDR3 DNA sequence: TGTGCTAGCAGCCCATGGGACACCCCGAACACTGAAGCTTTCTTT. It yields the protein CASSPWDTPNTEAFF.

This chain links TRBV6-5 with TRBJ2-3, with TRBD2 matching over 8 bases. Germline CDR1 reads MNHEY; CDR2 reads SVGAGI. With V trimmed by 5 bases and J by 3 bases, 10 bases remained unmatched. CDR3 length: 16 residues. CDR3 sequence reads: CASSHGGALVTDTQYF. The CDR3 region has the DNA TGTGCCAGCAGTCACGGGGGGGCCCTCGTGACAGATACGCAGTATTTT.

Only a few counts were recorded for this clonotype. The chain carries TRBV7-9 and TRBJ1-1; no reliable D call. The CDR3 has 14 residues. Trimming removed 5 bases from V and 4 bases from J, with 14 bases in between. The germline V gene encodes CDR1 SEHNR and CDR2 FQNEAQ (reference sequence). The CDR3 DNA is TGTGCCAGCAGCGCCTCATCGGGGAGCACTGAAGCTTTCTTT. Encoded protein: CASSASSGSTEAFF.

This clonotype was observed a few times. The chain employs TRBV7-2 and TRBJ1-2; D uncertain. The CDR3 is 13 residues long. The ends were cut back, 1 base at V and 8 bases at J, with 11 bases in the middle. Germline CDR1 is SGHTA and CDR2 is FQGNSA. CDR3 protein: CASSLDYGRGYTF. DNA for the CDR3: TGTGCCAGCAGCTTAGATTACGGTCGGGGCTACACCTTC. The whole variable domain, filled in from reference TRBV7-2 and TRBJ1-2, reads GAGVSQSPSNKVTEKGKDVELRCDPISGHTALYWYRQSLGQGLEFLIYFQGNSAPDKSGLPSDRFSAERTGGSVSTLTIQRTQQEDSAVYLCASSLDYGRGYTFGSGTRLTVV.

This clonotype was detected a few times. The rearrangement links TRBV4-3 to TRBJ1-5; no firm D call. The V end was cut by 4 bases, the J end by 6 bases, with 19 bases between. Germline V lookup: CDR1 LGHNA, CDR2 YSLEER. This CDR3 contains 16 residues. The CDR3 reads CASSPFAGSGGQPQHF. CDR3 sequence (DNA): TGCGCCAGCAGCCCCTTCGCAGGTTCAGGCGGTCAGCCCCAGCATTTT.

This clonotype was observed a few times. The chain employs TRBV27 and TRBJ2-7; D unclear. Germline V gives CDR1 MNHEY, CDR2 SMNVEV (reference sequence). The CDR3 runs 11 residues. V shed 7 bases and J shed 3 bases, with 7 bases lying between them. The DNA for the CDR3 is TGTGCCAGCACCTCAGGCTACGAGCAGTACTTC. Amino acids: CASTSGYEQYF.

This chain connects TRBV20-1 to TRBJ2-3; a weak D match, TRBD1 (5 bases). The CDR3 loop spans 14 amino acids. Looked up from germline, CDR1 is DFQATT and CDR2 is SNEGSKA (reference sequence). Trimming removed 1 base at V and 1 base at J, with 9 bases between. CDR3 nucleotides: TGCAGTGCTAGAGTTGCAGGGCGCACAGATACGCAGTATTTT. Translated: CSARVAGRTDTQYF.

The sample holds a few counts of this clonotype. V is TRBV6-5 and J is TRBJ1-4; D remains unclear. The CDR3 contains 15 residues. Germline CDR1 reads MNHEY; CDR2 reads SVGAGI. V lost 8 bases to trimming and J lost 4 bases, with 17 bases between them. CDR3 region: CASSPFGGNNEKLFF. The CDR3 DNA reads TGTGCCAGCTCCCCGTTCGGAGGGAATAATGAAAAACTGTTTTTT.

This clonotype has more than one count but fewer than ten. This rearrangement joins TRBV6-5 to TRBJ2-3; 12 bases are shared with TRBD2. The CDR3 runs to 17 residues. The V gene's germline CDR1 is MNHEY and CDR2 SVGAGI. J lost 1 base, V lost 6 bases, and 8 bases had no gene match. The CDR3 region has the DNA TGTGCCAGCAGCCGCGGACTAGCGGGATCTGGCACAGATACGCAGTATTTT. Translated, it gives CASSRGLAGSGTDTQYF.

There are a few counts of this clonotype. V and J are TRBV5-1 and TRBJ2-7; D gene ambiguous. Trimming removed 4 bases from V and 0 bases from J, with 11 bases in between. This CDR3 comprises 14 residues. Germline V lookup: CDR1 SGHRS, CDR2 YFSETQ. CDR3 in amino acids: CASSPFSASYEQYF. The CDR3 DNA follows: TGCGCCAGCAGCCCTTTCTCGGCCTCCTACGAGCAGTACTTC.

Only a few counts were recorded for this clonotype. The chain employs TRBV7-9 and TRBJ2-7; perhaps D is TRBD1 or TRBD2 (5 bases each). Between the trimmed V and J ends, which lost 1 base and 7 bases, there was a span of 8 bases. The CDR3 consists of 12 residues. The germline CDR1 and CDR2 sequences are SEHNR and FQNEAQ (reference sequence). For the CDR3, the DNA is TGTGCCAGCAGCTTAGGGGGGAAGGAGCAGTACGTC. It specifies CASSLGGKEQYV.

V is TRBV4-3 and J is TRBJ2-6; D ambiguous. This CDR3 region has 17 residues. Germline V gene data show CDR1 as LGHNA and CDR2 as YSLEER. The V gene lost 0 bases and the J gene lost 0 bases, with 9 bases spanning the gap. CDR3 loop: CASSQDIWSSGANVLTF. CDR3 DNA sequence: TGCGCCAGCAGCCAAGATATTTGGAGCTCTGGGGCCAACGTCCTGACTTTC.

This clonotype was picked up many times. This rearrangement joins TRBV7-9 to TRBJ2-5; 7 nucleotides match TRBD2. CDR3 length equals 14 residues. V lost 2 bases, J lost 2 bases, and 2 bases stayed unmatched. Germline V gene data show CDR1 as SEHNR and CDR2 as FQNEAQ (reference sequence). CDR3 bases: TGTGCCAGCAGCTTATTCGGGGGGCAAGAGACCCAGTACTTC. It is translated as CASSLFGGQETQYF.

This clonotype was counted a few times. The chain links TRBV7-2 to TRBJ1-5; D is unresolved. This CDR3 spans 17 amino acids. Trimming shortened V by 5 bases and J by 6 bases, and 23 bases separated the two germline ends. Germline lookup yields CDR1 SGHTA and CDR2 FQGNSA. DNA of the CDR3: TGTGCCAGCAGCCCAATATCCGACCCGAGGAAGGGTCAGCCCCAGCATTTT. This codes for CASSPISDPRKGQPQHF.

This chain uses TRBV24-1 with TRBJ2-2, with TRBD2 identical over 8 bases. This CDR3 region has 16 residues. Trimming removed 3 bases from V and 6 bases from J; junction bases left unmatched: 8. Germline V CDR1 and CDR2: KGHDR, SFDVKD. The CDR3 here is CATSDPPATSAGELFF. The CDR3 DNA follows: TGTGCCACCAGTGATCCCCCGGCGACTAGCGCCGGGGAGCTGTTTTTT.

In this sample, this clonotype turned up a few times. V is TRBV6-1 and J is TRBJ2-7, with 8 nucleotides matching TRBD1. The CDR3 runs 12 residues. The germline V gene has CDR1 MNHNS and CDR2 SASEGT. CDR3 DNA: TGTGCGATCGGACAGGGATATTACGAGCAGTACTTC. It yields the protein CAIGQGYYEQYF.

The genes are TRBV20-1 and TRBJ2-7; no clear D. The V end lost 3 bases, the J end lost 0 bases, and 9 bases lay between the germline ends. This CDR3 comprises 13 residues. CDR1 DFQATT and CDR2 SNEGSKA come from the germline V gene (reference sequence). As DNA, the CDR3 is TGCAGTGCTAGCGCCCAGCCCTCCTACGAGCAGTACGTC. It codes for CSASAQPSYEQYV.

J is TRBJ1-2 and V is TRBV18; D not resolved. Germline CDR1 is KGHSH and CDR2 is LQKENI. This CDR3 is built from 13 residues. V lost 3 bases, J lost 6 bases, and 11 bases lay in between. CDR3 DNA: TGTGCCAGCTCACCGGAGTTCCAGGATGGCTACACCTTC. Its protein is CASSPEFQDGYTF. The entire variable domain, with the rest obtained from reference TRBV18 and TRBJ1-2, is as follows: NAGVMQNPRHLVRRRGQEARLRCSPMKGHSHVYWYRQLPEEGLKFMVYLQKENIIDESGMPKERFSAEFPKEGPSILRIQQVVRGDSAAYFCASSPEFQDGYTFGSGTRLTVV.

The CDR3 DNA sequence: TGTGCCAGCAGCTTCGCAGCAGGGGGGCGAGGCACAGATACGCAGTATTTT. Translating gives CASSFAAGGRGTDTQYF. The chain recombines TRBV7-2 with TRBJ2-3; D might be TRBD1 (7 bases). The CDR3 is 17 amino acids. Trimming removed 3 bases at V and 1 base at J, with 17 bases between. The germline V gene encodes CDR1 SGHTA and CDR2 FQGNSA.

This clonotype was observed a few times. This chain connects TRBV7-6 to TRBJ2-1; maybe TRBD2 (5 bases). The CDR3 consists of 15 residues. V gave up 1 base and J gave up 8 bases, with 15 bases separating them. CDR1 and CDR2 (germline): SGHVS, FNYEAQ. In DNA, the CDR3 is TGTGCCAGCAGCTTAGGAGGGTTACGGCCCGATGAGCAGTTCTTC. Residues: CASSLGGLRPDEQFF.

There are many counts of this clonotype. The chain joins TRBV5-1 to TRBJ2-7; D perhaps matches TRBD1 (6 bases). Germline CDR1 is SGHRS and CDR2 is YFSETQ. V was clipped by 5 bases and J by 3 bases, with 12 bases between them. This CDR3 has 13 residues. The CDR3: CASRGTGRYEQYF. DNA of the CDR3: TGCGCCAGCAGGGGAACAGGGCGCTACGAGCAGTACTTC.